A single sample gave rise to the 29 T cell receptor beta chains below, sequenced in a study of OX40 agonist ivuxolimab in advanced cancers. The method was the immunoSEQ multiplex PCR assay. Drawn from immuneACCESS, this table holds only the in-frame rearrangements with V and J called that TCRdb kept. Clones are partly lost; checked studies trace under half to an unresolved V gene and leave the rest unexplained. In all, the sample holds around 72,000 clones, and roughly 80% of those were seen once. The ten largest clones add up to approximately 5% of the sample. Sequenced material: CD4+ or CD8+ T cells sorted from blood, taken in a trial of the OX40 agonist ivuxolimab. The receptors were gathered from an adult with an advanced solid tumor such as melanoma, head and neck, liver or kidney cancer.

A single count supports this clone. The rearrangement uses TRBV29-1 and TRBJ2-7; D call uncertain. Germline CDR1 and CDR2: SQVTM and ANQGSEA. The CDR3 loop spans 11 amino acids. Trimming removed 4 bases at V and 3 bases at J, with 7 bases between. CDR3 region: CSVVVNYEQYF. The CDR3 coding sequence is TGCAGCGTTGTGGTGAACTACGAGCAGTACTTC.

The chain's CDR3 is CASSVGDRDYSYEQYF. In DNA form, the CDR3 reads TGCGCCAGCAGCGTAGGGGACAGGGATTACTCCTACGAGCAGTACTTC. V gene TRBV5-1 combines with J gene TRBJ2-7; 9 bases are a match to TRBD1. The CDR3 is 16 amino acids. CDR1 is SGHRS, CDR2 YFSETQ, per germline. V lost 4 bases and J lost 0; bases outside the gene matches: 8.

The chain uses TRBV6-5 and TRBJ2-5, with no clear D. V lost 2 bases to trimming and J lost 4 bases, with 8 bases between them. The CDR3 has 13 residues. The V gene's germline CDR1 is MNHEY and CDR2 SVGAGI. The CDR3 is CASSYTWRETQYF. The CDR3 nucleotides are TGTGCCAGCAGTTACACCTGGCGAGAGACCCAGTACTTC.

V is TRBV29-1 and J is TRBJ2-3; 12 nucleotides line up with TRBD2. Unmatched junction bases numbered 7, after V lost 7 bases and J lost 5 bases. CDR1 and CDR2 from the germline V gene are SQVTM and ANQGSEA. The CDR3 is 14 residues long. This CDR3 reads CSARTSGVGDTQYF. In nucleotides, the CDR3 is TGCAGCGCAAGGACTAGCGGGGTTGGAGATACGCAGTATTTT.

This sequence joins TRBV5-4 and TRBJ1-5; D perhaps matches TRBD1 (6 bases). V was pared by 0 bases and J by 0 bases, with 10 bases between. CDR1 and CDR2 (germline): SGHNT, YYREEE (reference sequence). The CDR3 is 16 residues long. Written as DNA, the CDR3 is TGTGCCAGCAGCTTGGGGACAGTATTTAGCAATCAGCCCCAGCATTTT. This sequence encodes CASSLGTVFSNQPQHF.

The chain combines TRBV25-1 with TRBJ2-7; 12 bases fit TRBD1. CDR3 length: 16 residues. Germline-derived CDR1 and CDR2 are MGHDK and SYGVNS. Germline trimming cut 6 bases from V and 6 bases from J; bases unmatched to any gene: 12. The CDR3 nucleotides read TGTGCCAGCAGACGCTCGACTCGGGACAGGGGGCCCGAGCAGTACTTC. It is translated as CASRRSTRDRGPEQYF.

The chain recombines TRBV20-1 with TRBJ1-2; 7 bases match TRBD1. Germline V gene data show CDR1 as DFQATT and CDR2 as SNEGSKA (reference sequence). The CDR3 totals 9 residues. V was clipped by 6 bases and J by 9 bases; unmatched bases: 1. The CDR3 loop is CSAGQSYTF. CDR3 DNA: TGCAGTGCGGGACAGAGCTACACCTTC.

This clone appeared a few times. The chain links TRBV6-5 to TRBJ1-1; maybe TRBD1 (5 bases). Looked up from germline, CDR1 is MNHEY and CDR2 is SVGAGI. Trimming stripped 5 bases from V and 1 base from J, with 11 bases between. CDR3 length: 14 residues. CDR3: CASSLWGWNTEAFF. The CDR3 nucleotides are TGTGCCAGCAGTCTCTGGGGGTGGAACACTGAAGCTTTCTTT.

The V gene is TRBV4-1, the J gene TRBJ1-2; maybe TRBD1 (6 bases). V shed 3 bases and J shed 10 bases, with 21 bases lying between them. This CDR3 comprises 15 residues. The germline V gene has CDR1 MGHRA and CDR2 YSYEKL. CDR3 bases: TGCGCCAGCAGCCAGGGGGCAGGCCAGCCCGGTTTCTACACCTTC. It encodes CASSQGAGQPGFYTF.

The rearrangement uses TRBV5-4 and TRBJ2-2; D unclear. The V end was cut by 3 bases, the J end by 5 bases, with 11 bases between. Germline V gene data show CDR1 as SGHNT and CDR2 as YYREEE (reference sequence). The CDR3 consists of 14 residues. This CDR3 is CASSSLALTGELFF. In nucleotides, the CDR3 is TGTGCCAGCAGCTCCTTAGCCCTAACCGGGGAGCTGTTTTTT.

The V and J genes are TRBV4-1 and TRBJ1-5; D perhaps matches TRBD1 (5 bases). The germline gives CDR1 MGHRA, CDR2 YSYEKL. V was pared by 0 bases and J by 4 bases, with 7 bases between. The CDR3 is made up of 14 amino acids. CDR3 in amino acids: CASSQDSGNQPQHF. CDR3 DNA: TGCGCCAGCAGCCAAGATTCAGGGAATCAGCCCCAGCATTTT.

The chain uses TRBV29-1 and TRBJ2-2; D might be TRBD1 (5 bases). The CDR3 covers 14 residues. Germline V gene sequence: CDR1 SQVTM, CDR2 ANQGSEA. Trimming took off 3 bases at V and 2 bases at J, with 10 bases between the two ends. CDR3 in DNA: TGCAGCGTTGAGATAGGGGCAAACACCGGGGAGCTGTTTTTT. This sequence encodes CSVEIGANTGELFF.

The CDR3 sequence: CASSSVQGLSEAFF. CDR3 sequence (DNA): TGTGCCAGCAGCTCAGTACAGGGGTTATCTGAAGCTTTCTTT. This chain connects TRBV9 to TRBJ1-1; 7 bases map to TRBD1. Germline CDR1 reads SGDLS; CDR2 reads YYNGEE. The CDR3 contains 14 residues. Trimming at V came to 4 bases and at J to 6 bases, leaving 9 bases not matched to a gene.

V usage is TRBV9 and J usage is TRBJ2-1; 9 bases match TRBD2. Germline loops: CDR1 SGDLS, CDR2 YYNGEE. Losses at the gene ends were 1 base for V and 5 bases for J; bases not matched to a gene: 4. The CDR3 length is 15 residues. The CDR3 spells CASSVLAGSDNEQFF. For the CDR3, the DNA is TGTGCCAGCAGCGTACTAGCGGGGTCGGACAATGAGCAGTTCTTC.

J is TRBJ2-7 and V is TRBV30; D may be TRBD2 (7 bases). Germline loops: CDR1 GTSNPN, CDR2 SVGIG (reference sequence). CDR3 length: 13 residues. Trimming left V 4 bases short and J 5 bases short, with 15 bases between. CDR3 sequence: CAWTGRGVHEQYF. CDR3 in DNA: TGTGCCTGGACGGGGAGGGGGGTACACGAGCAGTACTTC.

This CDR3 reads CASSWRGGRGEKLFF. The CDR3 region has the DNA TGTGCCAGTAGTTGGCGAGGGGGGAGGGGTGAAAAACTGTTTTTT. This sequence joins TRBV19 and TRBJ1-4; weak D call: TRBD1 (6 bases). This CDR3 contains 15 residues. Trimming took off 5 bases at V and 7 bases at J, with 17 bases between the two ends. The germline CDR1 and CDR2 sequences are LNHDA and SQIVND (reference sequence).

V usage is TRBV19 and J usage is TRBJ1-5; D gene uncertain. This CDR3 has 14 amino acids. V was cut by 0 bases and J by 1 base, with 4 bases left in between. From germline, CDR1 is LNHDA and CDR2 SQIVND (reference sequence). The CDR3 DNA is TGTGCCAGTAGTATAGAGGCCAGCAATCAGCCCCAGCATTTT. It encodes CASSIEASNQPQHF. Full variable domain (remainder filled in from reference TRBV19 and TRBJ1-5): DGGITQSPKYLFRKEGQNVTLSCEQNLNHDAMYWYRQDPGQGLRLIYYSQIVNDFQKGDIAEGYSVSREKKESFPLTVTSAQKNPTAFYLCASSIEASNQPQHFGDGTRLSIL.

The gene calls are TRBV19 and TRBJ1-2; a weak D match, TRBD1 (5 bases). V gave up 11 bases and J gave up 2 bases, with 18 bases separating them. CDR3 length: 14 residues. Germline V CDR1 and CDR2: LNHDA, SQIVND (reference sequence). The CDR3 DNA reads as TGTGCCCGACGGGGGAAAGGGCGAAACTATGGCTACACCTTC. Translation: CARRGKGRNYGYTF. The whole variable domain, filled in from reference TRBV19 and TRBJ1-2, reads DGGITQSPKYLFRKEGQNVTLSCEQNLNHDAMYWYRQDPGQGLRLIYYSQIVNDFQKGDIAEGYSVSREKKESFPLTVTSAQKNPTAFYLCARRGKGRNYGYTFGSGTRLTVV.

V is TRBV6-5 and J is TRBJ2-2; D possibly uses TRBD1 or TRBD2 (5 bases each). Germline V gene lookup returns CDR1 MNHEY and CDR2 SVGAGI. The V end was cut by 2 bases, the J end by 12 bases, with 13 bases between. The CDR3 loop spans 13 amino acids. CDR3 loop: CASSYSRAGKLFF. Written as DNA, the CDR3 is TGTGCCAGCAGTTACAGCAGGGCGGGCAAGCTGTTTTTT.

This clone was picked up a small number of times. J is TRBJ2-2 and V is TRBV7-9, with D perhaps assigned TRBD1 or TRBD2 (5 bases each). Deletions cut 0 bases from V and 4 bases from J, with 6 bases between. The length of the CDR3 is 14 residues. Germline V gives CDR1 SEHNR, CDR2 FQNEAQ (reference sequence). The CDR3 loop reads CASSLAGTTGELFF. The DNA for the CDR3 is TGTGCCAGCAGCTTAGCGGGGACCACCGGGGAGCTGTTTTTT.

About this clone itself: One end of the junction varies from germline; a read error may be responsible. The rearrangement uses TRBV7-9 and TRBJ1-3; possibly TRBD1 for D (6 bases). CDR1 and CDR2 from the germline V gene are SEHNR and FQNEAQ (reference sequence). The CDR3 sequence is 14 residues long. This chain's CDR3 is CASSQGGSGNTIYF. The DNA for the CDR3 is TGCGCCAGCAGCCAAGGGGGCTCTGGAAACACCATATATTTT.

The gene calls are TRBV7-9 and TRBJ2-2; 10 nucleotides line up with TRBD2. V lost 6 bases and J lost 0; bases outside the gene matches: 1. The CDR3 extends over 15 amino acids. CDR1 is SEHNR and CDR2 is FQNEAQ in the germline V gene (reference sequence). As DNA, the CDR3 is TGTGCCAGCAGGACTAGCGGGCCGAACACCGGGGAGCTGTTTTTT. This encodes CASRTSGPNTGELFF.

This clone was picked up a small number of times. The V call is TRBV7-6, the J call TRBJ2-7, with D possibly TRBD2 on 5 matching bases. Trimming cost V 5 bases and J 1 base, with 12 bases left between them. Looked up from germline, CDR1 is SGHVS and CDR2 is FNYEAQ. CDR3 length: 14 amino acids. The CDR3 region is CASSESGRSYEQYF. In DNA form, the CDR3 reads TGTGCCAGCAGCGAAAGCGGACGGTCCTACGAGCAGTACTTC.

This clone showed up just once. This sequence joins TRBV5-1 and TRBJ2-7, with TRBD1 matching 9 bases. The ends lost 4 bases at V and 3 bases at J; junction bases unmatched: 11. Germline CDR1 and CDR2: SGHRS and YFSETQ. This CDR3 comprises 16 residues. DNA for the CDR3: TGCGCCAGCAGCCCGATTCCGGGACAGGGTTTCTACGAGCAGTACTTC. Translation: CASSPIPGQGFYEQYF.

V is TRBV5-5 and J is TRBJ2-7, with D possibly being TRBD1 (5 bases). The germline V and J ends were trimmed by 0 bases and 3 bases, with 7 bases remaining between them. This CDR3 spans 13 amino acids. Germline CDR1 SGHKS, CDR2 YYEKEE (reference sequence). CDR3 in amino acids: CASSLGGHYEQYF. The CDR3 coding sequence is TGTGCCAGCAGCTTGGGGGGCCACTACGAGCAGTACTTC.

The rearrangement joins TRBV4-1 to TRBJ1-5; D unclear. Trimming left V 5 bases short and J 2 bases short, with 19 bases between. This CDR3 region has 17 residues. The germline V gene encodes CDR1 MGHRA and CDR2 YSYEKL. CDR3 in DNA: TGCGCCAGCAGCAAACAACACAGTGGTGAGGGCAATCAGCCCCAGCATTTT. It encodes CASSKQHSGEGNQPQHF.

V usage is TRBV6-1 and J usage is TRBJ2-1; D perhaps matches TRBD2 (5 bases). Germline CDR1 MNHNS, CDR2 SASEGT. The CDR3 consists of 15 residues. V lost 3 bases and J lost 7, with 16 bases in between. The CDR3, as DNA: TGTGCCAGCAGTGACCTGTTCGGGGTCCCGAATGAGCAGTTCTTC. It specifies CASSDLFGVPNEQFF.

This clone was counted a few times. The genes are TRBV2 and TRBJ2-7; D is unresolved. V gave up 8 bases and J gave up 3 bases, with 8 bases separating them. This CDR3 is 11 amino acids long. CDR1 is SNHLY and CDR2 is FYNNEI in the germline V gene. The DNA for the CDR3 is TGTGCCAGCGGCAGGTTCTACGAGCAGTACTTC. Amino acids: CASGRFYEQYF.

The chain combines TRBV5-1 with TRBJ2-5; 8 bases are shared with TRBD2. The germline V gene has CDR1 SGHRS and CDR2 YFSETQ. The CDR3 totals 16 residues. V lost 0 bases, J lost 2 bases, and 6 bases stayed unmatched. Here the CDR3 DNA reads TGCGCCAGCAGCTTGGTGGGTCGGGGGGGACAAGAGACCCAGTACTTC. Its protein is CASSLVGRGGQETQYF.